These 19 T cell receptor beta chains came from one sample sequenced in a study of blood T cells in healthy people across ages. A second PCR, run for about 6 to 12 cycles, used a sample-barcoded 5' primer plus a J-beta primer mix. TCRdb reprocessed the 5' RACE reads via MiXCR and lists one record per CDR3 protein. This table has about 280,000 distinct CDR3 sequences, 27% appearing once. Sequencing was performed on blood. The source is a woman in her 70s in good health.

This clonotype appeared a few times. This sequence joins TRBV6-6 and TRBJ2-2; D unclear. Germline assignment: CDR1 MNHNY and CDR2 SVGAGI (reference sequence). The length of the CDR3 is 14 residues. V lost 3 bases and J 4 bases, leaving 9 bases between the germline ends. The CDR3 here is CASSYIGGTGELFF. The CDR3 DNA is TGTGCCAGCAGTTATATTGGTGGCACCGGGGAGCTGTTTTTT.

In DNA form, the CDR3 reads TGTGCCAGCAGCCCATCCGGTATGGGAGAAACCTACGAGCAGTACTTC. It specifies CASSPSGMGETYEQYF. J is TRBJ2-7 and V is TRBV28; a possible D gene is TRBD2 (5 bases). V gave up 6 bases and J gave up 2 bases, with 20 bases separating them. CDR1 and CDR2 (germline): MDHEN, SYDVKM. The CDR3 runs to 16 residues.

This clonotype was seen more than once but under ten times. This chain uses TRBV2 with TRBJ2-7; 7 bases agree with TRBD1. The germline CDR1 and CDR2 sequences are SNHLY and FYNNEI. V lost 5 bases, J lost 2 bases, and 6 bases stayed unmatched. CDR3 size: 14 residues. In nucleotides, the CDR3 is TGTGCCAGCAGTATCCAGGGGGTTGCCTACGAGCAGTACTTC. This sequence encodes CASSIQGVAYEQYF. The full variable domain, in which reference TRBV2 and TRBJ2-7 provide the parts outside the CDR3, is EPEVTQTPSHQVTQMGQEVILRCVPISNHLYFYWYRQILGQKVEFLVSFYNNEISEKSEIFDDQFSVERPDGSNFTLKIRSTKLEDSAMYFCASSIQGVAYEQYFGPGTRLTVT.

The chain couples TRBV20-1 to TRBJ2-4; D is possibly TRBD2 (5 bases). The V and J ends lost 6 bases and 1 base respectively, with 16 bases between them. The CDR3 is 15 residues long. Germline V gene data show CDR1 as DFQATT and CDR2 as SNEGSKA (reference sequence). In DNA, the CDR3 is TGCAGTGCAATGGGGTCTCCGGGGGCCAAAAACATTCAGTACTTC. Amino acids: CSAMGSPGAKNIQYF.

In regard to this clonotype: An end of the junction does not agree with germline; a read error may underlie this. This chain joins TRBV11-2 and TRBJ2-1; 9 bases match TRBD2. The germline gives CDR1 SGHAT, CDR2 FQNNGV. The CDR3 consists of 15 residues. The CDR3, as DNA: TGTGCCAGTAGCTTAGTTGCGGGAGGGTACAATGAGCAGTTCTTC. It is translated as CASSLVAGGYNEQFF.

J is TRBJ2-7 and V is TRBV7-2, with D possibly being TRBD2 (5 bases). This CDR3 contains 15 residues. The germline CDR1 and CDR2 sequences are SGHTA and FQGNSA. Deletions cut 4 bases from V and 0 bases from J, with 13 bases between. The CDR3, as DNA: TGTGCCAGCAGCTCCAGGACTCCTTTCTCCTACGAGCAGTACTTC. It codes for CASSSRTPFSYEQYF.

This clonotype has a handful of counts. The CDR3 protein is CASSLEGQGNNEQFF. CDR3 sequence (DNA): TGCGCCAGCAGCTTAGAGGGACAGGGAAACAATGAGCAGTTCTTC. The chain carries TRBV5-1 and TRBJ2-1; 9 bases line up with TRBD1. The ends lost 2 bases at V and 5 bases at J; junction bases unmatched: 5. Germline-derived CDR1 and CDR2 are SGHRS and YFSETQ. The CDR3 is 15 residues long. Filled out from reference TRBV5-1 and TRBJ2-1, the complete variable domain reads KAGVTQTPRYLIKTRGQQVTLSCSPISGHRSVSWYQQTPGQGLQFLFEYFSETQRNKGNFPGRFSGRQFSNSRSEMNVSTLELGDSALYLCASSLEGQGNNEQFFGPGTRLTVL.

V and J are TRBV27 and TRBJ1-5; 9 positions match TRBD1. Germline CDR1 and CDR2: MNHEY and SMNVEV (reference sequence). The CDR3 is 13 residues long. With 6 bases clipped from V and 6 bases from J, the junction kept 3 bases outside the gene matches. As DNA, the CDR3 is TGTGCCAGCAGGGGACAGGGCGGTCAGCCCCAGCATTTT. Translated, it gives CASRGQGGQPQHF.

This clonotype was seen only a few times. CDR3 loop: CSARVPQGGYEQYF. In DNA, the CDR3 is TGCAGTGCTAGGGTTCCCCAGGGGGGCTACGAGCAGTACTTC. V usage is TRBV20-1 and J usage is TRBJ2-7, with a weak D call TRBD1 (7 bases). Germline V CDR1 and CDR2: DFQATT, SNEGSKA (reference sequence). The CDR3 has 14 amino acids. Trimming stripped 3 bases from V and 3 bases from J, with 15 bases between.

This rearrangement joins TRBV18 to TRBJ2-1, with 8 bases aligning to TRBD1. The CDR3 is made up of 17 amino acids. V was clipped by 3 bases and J by 6 bases; unmatched bases: 13. Germline CDR1 KGHSH, CDR2 LQKENI. CDR3 bases: TGTGCCAGCTCACCCTTTACTAGCCTCAGGGGGCCCAATGAGCAGTTCTTC. Its translation is CASSPFTSLRGPNEQFF.

This clonotype appeared a few times. J is TRBJ2-5 and V is TRBV7-2, with 8 bases lining up with TRBD2. The J call may be faulty, since TRBJ2-1 better matches the DNA end. The germline CDR1 and CDR2 sequences are SGHTA and FQGNSA. The CDR3 is made up of 13 amino acids. CDR3 loop: CASSRGLATEQFF. Written as DNA, the CDR3 is TGTGCCAGCAGCCGAGGACTAGCCACTGAGCAGTTCTTC.

This clonotype turned up a few times. V is TRBV4-1 and J is TRBJ1-1, with 8 bases fitting TRBD1. J lost 4 bases, V lost 4 bases, and 17 bases had no gene match. The CDR3 runs to 18 residues. CDR1 MGHRA and CDR2 YSYEKL come from the germline V gene. The CDR3 region is CASSLLQGASGTPTEAFF. The CDR3 region has the DNA TGCGCCAGCAGCCTTCTCCAGGGGGCGTCGGGAACCCCCACTGAAGCTTTCTTT.

This clonotype was observed at least ten times. The V call is TRBV7-2, the J call TRBJ2-7; no firm D call. Trimming took 2 bases from V and 5 from J, leaving 10 bases between them. Germline-derived CDR1 and CDR2 are SGHTA and FQGNSA. This CDR3 spans 13 amino acids. The chain's CDR3 is CASSLNSYDEQYF. The CDR3 coding sequence is TGTGCCAGCAGCTTAAATTCTTACGACGAGCAGTACTTC.

The V gene is TRBV7-2, the J gene TRBJ2-4, with unresolved D. The germline V gene encodes CDR1 SGHTA and CDR2 FQGNSA. Between the trimmed V and J ends, which lost 1 base and 1 base, there was a span of 8 bases. The CDR3 loop spans 15 amino acids. This chain's CDR3 is CASSLGYGAKNIQYF. As DNA, the CDR3 is TGTGCCAGCAGCTTAGGGTATGGGGCCAAAAACATTCAGTACTTC.

The chain has TRBV6-1 and TRBJ2-3, with D perhaps given as TRBD1 or TRBD2 (5 bases each). The CDR3 runs 14 residues. Germline CDR1 reads MNHNS; CDR2 reads SASEGT. Trimming removed 6 bases at V and 10 bases at J, with 20 bases between. The CDR3 coding sequence is TGTGCCAGCAGATGGGGGACGGAACCCGATCCGCAGTATTTT. Translating it yields CASRWGTEPDPQYF.

V and J are TRBV6-1 and TRBJ1-1; 10 bases fit TRBD1. The CDR3 is 14 residues long. Germline trimming cut 6 bases from V and 6 bases from J; bases unmatched to any gene: 7. Germline-derived CDR1 and CDR2 are MNHNS and SASEGT. In nucleotides, the CDR3 is TGTGCCAGCAGGGGGATAGACAGGGGGCCTGAAGCTTTCTTT. It encodes CASRGIDRGPEAFF.

V and J are TRBV7-9 and TRBJ2-6, with D perhaps matching TRBD1 or TRBD2 (6 bases each). Trimming cost V 6 bases and J 0 bases, with 12 bases left between them. The germline V gene has CDR1 SEHNR and CDR2 FQNEAQ (reference sequence). CDR3 size: 16 residues. As DNA, the CDR3 is TGTGCCAGCAGACGTGGAGGGGGCTCTGGGGCCAACGTCCTGACTTTC. The encoded protein is CASRRGGGSGANVLTF.

This chain connects TRBV29-1 to TRBJ2-7; 8 bases match TRBD1. J was trimmed by 6 bases and V by 7 bases; bases with no gene match: 8. Germline CDR1 and CDR2: SQVTM and ANQGSEA. The length of the CDR3 is 12 residues. The CDR3 protein is CSAAGQAGEQYF. For the CDR3, the DNA is TGCAGCGCCGCGGGACAGGCTGGCGAGCAGTACTTC.

The rearrangement joins TRBV20-1 to TRBJ2-6; the D gene is possibly TRBD1 (6 bases). The CDR3 totals 14 residues. Trimming pared 6 bases from V and 0 bases from J, leaving 9 bases between. Germline V gene lookup returns CDR1 DFQATT and CDR2 SNEGSKA (reference sequence). The DNA of the CDR3 is TGCAGTGCCTTGGACAGCTCTGGGGCCAACGTCCTGACTTTC. It specifies CSALDSSGANVLTF.